This T cell receptor (beta chain) was recovered during a study of cytomegalovirus exposure and HLA in healthy donors. Across the whole study: Of around 410 genotyped donors, 81% grouped in the Caucasian-associated ancestry cluster.

Regarding the study as a whole: A prior analysis recorded that most TCR beta V segments were productive about 90% or about 30% of the time. Association with HLA alleles at 0.05 false discovery rate was found for approximately 18,000 TCR beta sequences in a later analysis. Reported findings show TCR beta sequences accurately forecast HLA-A and HLA-B alleles in most subjects.

On this clone: What it binds is unknown.

The PCR employed 60 Vbeta primers together with 13 Jbeta primers. TCRdb's copy holds only in-frame clones and misses some; the assay was immunoSEQ multiplex PCR. With tens of thousands of clones in the sample, the ten largest clones hold approximately 3.9%. Germline lookup yields CDR1 MNHEY and CDR2 SMNVEV (reference sequence). The CDR3 sequence is 14 residues long. J gave up 5 bases and V 6 bases, and 8 bases lay outside the gene matches. J is TRBJ2-7 and V is TRBV27; 9 bases match TRBD2. Sequencing input: PBMCs. This TCR was sampled from a female donor in good health and CMV-seropositive. The CDR3 sequence: CASSRLAALHEQYF. DNA for the CDR3: TGTGCCAGCAGCAGACTAGCGGCACTCCACGAGCAGTACTTC.